This T cell receptor beta chain was observed in a study of T cell responses to AZD1222 COVID-19 vaccine. The germline V gene encodes CDR1 KGHSH and CDR2 LQKENI. The CDR3 is made up of 16 amino acids. Unmatched junction bases numbered 13, after V lost 6 bases and J lost 7 bases. Method: immunoSEQ multiplex PCR; TCRdb's copy keeps in-frame clones and lacks some. Found here are roughly 150,000 clones, under 95% of them singletons; the top ten hold under 6%. The chain links TRBV18 to TRBJ1-2; TRBD1 aligns across 11 bases. The material sequenced was peripheral blood, taken 28 days after the second AZD1222 dose. This receptor was identified in an adult who received the AZD1222 COVID-19 vaccine. The CDR3 reads CASSDARGQGVRGYTF. As DNA, the CDR3 is TGTGCCAGCTCGGATGCAAGGGGACAGGGGGTACGTGGCTACACCTTC.